This is a list of T cell receptor beta chains from one sample in a study of blood T cells in healthy people across ages. TCRdb re-analysed the 5' RACE reads in MiXCR, keeping a single row per CDR3 protein. This table has more than 800,000 distinct CDR3 sequences, under 35% appearing once. Sequenced material: blood. All receptors come from a woman of 80 years or more in good health. The CDR3 runs from the conserved cysteine through the conserved F or W. A D gene is named only where the DNA matches it firmly. Part of the rows lack a size; the others show once, few, many or a class for expanded clones.

J	size	D	V	CDR3	DNA
TRBJ2-7	many	TRBD2	TRBV20-1	CSARDPLSGDYEQYF	TGCAGTGCTAGAGATCCGCTTAGCGGGGACTACGAGCAGTACTTC
TRBJ1-5	many	.	TRBV12-3/TRBV12-4	CASSLDTGRNQPQHF	TGTGCCAGCAGTTTAGATACAGGGCGAAATCAGCCCCAGCATTTT
TRBJ2-6	many	.	TRBV4-1	CASSQGPAYSGANVLTF	TGCGCCAGCAGCCAAGGGCCCGCTTACTCTGGGGCCAACGTCCTGACTTTC
TRBJ1-2	many	TRBD1	TRBV7-2	CASSSRDSSNYGYTF	TGTGCCAGCAGCTCTAGGGACAGTTCGAACTATGGCTACACCTTC
TRBJ2-3	many	.	TRBV18	CASSSTGFTGRPFTDTQYF	TGTGCCAGCTCATCCACCGGTTTCACGGGGCGGCCCTTCACAGATACGCAGTATTTT
TRBJ1-6	many	.	TRBV12-3/TRBV12-4	CASSLGQNYNSPLHF	TGTGCCAGCAGCCTTGGACAGAACTATAATTCACCCCTCCACTTT
TRBJ2-2	.	TRBD2	TRBV12-3/TRBV12-4	CASSSWAGGRGGELFF	TGTGCCAGCAGTTCTTGGGCGGGGGGGCGCGGCGGGGAGCTGTTTTTT
TRBJ2-3	.	.	TRBV20-1	CSASERTSGVTDTQYF	TGCAGTGCTAGTGAGCGTACGAGCGGTGTCACAGATACGCAGTATTTT
TRBJ1-1	once	.	TRBV20-1	CSAATDGRHEAFF	TGCAGTGCTGCCACTGACGGGAGACATGAAGCTTTCTTT
TRBJ1-2	.	.	TRBV4-2	CASSQTGNVGYTF	TGTGCCAGCAGCCAAACGGGGAATGTTGGCTACACCTTC
TRBJ1-5	.	TRBD1	TRBV6-5	CASSSSGQGFQPQHF	TGTGCCAGCAGTTCCTCGGGACAGGGGTTCCAGCCCCAGCATTTT
TRBJ1-1	.	.	TRBV7-2	CASSRTGQRDTEAFF	TGTGCCAGCAGCAGAACGGGTCAGCGGGACACTGAAGCTTTCTTT
TRBJ1-2	many	.	TRBV3-1	CASSTRDTVWGYTF	TGTGCCAGCAGCACGCGGGACACCGTGTGGGGCTACACCTTC
TRBJ1-6	many	.	TRBV20-1	CSARTGSNSPLHF	TGCAGTGCTAGGACGGGCTCAAATTCACCCCTCCACTTT
TRBJ2-2	few	.	TRBV5-1	CASRPGTGTGELFF	TGCGCCAGCAGGCCCGGGACGGGAACCGGGGAGCTGTTTTTT
TRBJ1-2	few	.	TRBV4-3	CASSQAMGLDYGYTF	TGCGCCAGCAGCCAGGCCATGGGGCTCGACTATGGCTACACCTTC
TRBJ2-2	once	.	TRBV20-1	CSARDQNGELFF	TGCAGTGCTAGAGACCAAAACGGGGAGCTGTTTTTT
TRBJ2-7	many	TRBD1	TRBV20-1	CSAQKGQGGYEQYF	TGCAGTGCTCAGAAAGGACAGGGAGGTTACGAGCAGTACTTC
TRBJ2-6	few	.	TRBV2	CASRGLGGSGANVLTF	TGTGCCAGCAGGGGGCTTGGGGGGTCTGGGGCCAACGTCCTGACTTTC
TRBJ1-4	few	.	TRBV6-1	CASSAGVTNEKLFF	TGTGCCAGCAGCGCAGGGGTTACTAATGAAAAACTGTTTTTT
TRBJ2-7	once	.	TRBV12-3/TRBV12-4	CASSQGWKGSYEQYF	TGTGCCAGCAGCCAAGGCTGGAAGGGCTCCTACGAGCAGTACTTC
TRBJ2-3	many	.	TRBV4-3	CASSQNGGATDTQYF	TGCGCCAGCAGCCAAAATGGGGGGGCTACAGATACGCAGTATTTT
TRBJ2-1	many	TRBD2	TRBV20-1	CSAYRPGLADYNEQFF	TGCAGTGCTTATAGACCGGGACTAGCGGACTACAATGAGCAGTTCTTC
TRBJ2-7	many	.	TRBV11-2	CASSLDYVASYEQYF	TGTGCCAGCAGCTTAGATTATGTGGCTAGTTACGAGCAGTACTTC
TRBJ2-3	few	TRBD1	TRBV18	CASSPQGQRTDTQYF	TGTGCCAGCTCACCCCAGGGACAGCGCACAGATACGCAGTATTTT
TRBJ2-3	few	.	TRBV30	CAWSVGGTTTDTQYF	TGTGCCTGGAGTGTAGGGGGGACTACGACAGATACGCAGTATTTT
TRBJ1-5	.	.	TRBV28	CASCGGGFSSNQPQHF	TGTGCCAGCTGTGGGGGAGGGTTTTCGAGCAATCAGCCCCAGCATTTT
TRBJ1-4	.	.	TRBV5-5	CASSLFTLGEKLFF	TGTGCCAGCAGCTTGTTCACCCTGGGGGAAAAACTGTTTTTT
TRBJ2-4	few	.	TRBV5-1	CASSFGNRDIQYF	TGCGCCAGCAGCTTCGGGAACAGAGACATTCAGTACTTC
TRBJ2-1	many	.	TRBV3-1	CASSQASQAIDEQFF	TGTGCCAGCAGCCAAGCCTCCCAAGCAATAGATGAGCAGTTCTTC
TRBJ2-1	many	TRBD2	TRBV6-6	CASTRTSGGTYNEQFF	TGTGCCAGCACCCGGACTAGCGGGGGGACTTACAATGAGCAGTTCTTC
TRBJ2-5	many	TRBD2	TRBV3-1	CASSQLAGGQETQYF	TGTGCCAGCAGCCAACTAGCGGGGGGGCAAGAGACCCAGTACTTC
TRBJ2-7	many	.	TRBV5-5	CASSHGTPGLVEQYF	TGTGCCAGCAGCCACGGGACACCGGGATTGGTAGAGCAGTACTTC
TRBJ2-3	.	TRBD1	TRBV19	CASSLDRAGDTQYF	TGTGCCAGTAGTCTGGACAGGGCGGGAGATACGCAGTATTTT
TRBJ2-3	many	.	TRBV24-1	CATSPGVRSTDTQYF	TGTGCCACCTCCCCCGGGGTGAGAAGCACAGATACGCAGTATTTT
TRBJ2-5	.	TRBD1	TRBV10-3	CAISEGSGIRGQYF	TGTGCCATCAGTGAAGGCAGCGGTATCAGGGGGCAGTACTTC
TRBJ2-7	few	.	TRBV12-3/TRBV12-4	CASSTDGAYEQYF	TGTGCCAGCAGTACGGACGGAGCCTACGAGCAGTACTTC
TRBJ1-2	many	.	TRBV4-3	CASSQDLNFRYTF	TGCGCCAGCAGCCAAGATCTTAACTTTCGTTACACCTTC
TRBJ1-2	few	.	TRBV28	CASSGRSYGYTF	TGTGCCAGCAGCGGACGGTCCTATGGCTACACCTTC
TRBJ2-1	.	.	TRBV30	CAWRTPGGTNEQFF	TGTGCCTGGAGGACCCCCGGAGGGACCAATGAGCAGTTCTTC
TRBJ2-5	.	.	TRBV21-1	CASSKDSEVQETQYF	TGTGCCAGCAGCAAAGACAGCGAGGTCCAAGAGACCCAGTACTTC
TRBJ1-1	.	TRBD1	TRBV27	CASSLKAFGQGVGKAFF	TGTGCCAGCAGTCTAAAGGCTTTCGGACAGGGGGTCGGGAAAGCTTTCTTT
TRBJ2-3	many	.	TRBV18	CASSPPRRGRTDTQYF	TGTGCCAGCTCACCACCACGGCGGGGGCGCACAGATACGCAGTATTTT
TRBJ2-1	.	TRBD2	TRBV7-2	CASSIVAGVGNEQFF	TGTGCCAGCAGCATCGTAGCGGGAGTCGGCAATGAGCAGTTCTTC
TRBJ2-7	many	.	TRBV5-6	CASSLPGTSYEQYF	TGTGCCAGCAGCTTGCCCGGGACCTCCTACGAGCAGTACTTC
TRBJ2-5	.	.	TRBV20-1	CSASEEGSWDQGTQYF	TGCAGTGCTTCAGAGGAGGGGAGCTGGGACCAAGGGACCCAGTACTTC
TRBJ2-1	many	TRBD2	TRBV30	CACGGYEQFF	TGTGCCTGCGGGGGGTATGAGCAGTTCTTC
TRBJ1-2	many	.	TRBV6-6	CASSTDRNYGYTF	TGTGCCAGCAGTACAGACAGGAACTATGGCTACACCTTC
TRBJ2-2	few	.	TRBV6-5	CASSYSGQLNTGELFF	TGTGCCAGCAGTTACTCGGGACAACTAAACACCGGGGAGCTGTTTTTT
TRBJ2-3	many	TRBD1	TRBV20-1	CSASLKGQGLNTQYF	TGCAGTGCTAGTTTAAAGGGACAGGGTCTGAATACGCAGTATTTT
TRBJ1-5	many	.	TRBV7-2	CASSLVTYNQPQHF	TGTGCCAGCAGCTTAGTTACATATAATCAGCCCCAGCATTTT
TRBJ2-1	many	TRBD2	TRBV20-1	CSAKPGGSYNEQFF	TGCAGTGCAAAGCCCGGGGGGAGCTACAATGAGCAGTTCTTC
TRBJ2-5	many	.	TRBV6-2/TRBV6-3	CASSYSISGRSRQETQYF	TGTGCCAGCAGTTACTCGATTTCAGGACGGTCGCGACAAGAGACCCAGTACTTC
TRBJ1-2	many	.	TRBV27	CASSPARRVNYGYTF	TGTGCCAGCAGTCCCGCCAGGAGGGTTAACTATGGCTACACCTTC
TRBJ2-3	many	TRBD2	TRBV28	CASSIGLAVGTDTQYF	TGTGCCAGCAGCATCGGACTAGCAGTTGGCACAGATACGCAGTATTTT